This T cell receptor (beta chain) was obtained from a study of blood T cell repertoires in COVID-19. Across the study: Samples representing acute and convalescent COVID-19 were sourced from the United States, Italy and Spain. The cDNA or gDNA used as material had been derived from T cells, B-cell-depleted T cells, or PBMCs.

Original handling: Estimation of nucleated cell counts relied on the amplification of reference gene primers. Generated by immunoSEQ multiplex PCR, the TCRdb table keeps only in-frame clones and is missing some. The V and J calls and clone size come from that table; D and trimming were worked out from the DNA. The top ten hold over 15% of the sample, which has 75,000 to 100,000 clones, approximately 90% seen once. This receptor was identified in a human donor in a cohort sampled during active COVID-19. Sequenced material: peripheral blood.

CDR3 region: CASNLGQGNTEAFF. CDR3 in DNA: TGTGCCAGTAACCTCGGACAGGGGAACACTGAAGCTTTCTTT. The rearrangement uses TRBV19 and TRBJ1-1, with 8 nucleotides matching TRBD1. The J segment lost 1 base and the V segment lost 7 bases, leaving 5 bases of the junction unmatched. The CDR3 extends over 14 amino acids. CDR1 is LNHDA and CDR2 is SQIVND in the germline V gene (reference sequence).